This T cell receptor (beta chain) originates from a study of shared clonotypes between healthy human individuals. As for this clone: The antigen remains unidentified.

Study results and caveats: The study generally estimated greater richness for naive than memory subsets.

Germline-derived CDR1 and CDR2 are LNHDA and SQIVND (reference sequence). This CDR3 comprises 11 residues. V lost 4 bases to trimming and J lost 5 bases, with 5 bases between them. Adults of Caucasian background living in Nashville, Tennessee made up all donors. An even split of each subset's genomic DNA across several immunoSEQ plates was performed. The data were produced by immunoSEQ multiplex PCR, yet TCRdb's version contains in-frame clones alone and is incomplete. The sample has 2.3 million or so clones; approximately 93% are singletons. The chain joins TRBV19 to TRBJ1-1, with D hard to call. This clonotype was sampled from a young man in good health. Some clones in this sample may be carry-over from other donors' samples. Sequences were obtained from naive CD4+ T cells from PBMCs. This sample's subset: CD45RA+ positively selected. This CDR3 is CASSRATEAFF. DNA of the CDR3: TGTGCCAGTAGTAGGGCTACTGAAGCTTTCTTT.